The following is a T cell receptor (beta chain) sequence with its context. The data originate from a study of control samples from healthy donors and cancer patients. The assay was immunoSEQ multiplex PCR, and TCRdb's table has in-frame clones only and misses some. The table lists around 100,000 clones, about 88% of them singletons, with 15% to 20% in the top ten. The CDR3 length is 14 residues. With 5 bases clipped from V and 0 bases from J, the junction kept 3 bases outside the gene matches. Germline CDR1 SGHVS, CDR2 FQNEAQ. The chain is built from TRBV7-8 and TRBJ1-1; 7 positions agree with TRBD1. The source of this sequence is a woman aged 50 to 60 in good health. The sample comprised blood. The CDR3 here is CASSPQGVNTEAFF. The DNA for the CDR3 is TGTGCCAGCAGCCCCCAGGGGGTGAACACTGAAGCTTTCTTT.